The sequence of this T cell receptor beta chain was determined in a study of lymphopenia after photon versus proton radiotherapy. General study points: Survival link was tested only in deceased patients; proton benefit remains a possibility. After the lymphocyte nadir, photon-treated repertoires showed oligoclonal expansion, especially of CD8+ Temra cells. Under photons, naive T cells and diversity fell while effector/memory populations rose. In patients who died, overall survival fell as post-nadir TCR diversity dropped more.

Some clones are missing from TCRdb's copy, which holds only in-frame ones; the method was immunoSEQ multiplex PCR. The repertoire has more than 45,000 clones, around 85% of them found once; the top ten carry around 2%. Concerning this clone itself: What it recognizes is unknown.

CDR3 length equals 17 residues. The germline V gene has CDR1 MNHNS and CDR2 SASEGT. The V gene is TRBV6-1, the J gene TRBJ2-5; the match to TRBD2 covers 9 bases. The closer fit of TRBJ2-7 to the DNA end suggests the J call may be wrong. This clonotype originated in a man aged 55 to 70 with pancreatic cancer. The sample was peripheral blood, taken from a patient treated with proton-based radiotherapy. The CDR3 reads CASSEAWGSGSTYEQYF. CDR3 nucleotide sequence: TGTGCCAGCAGTGAAGCTTGGGGTAGCGGGAGCACCTACGAGCAGTACTTC.